Listed below are T cell receptor beta chains from one sample, sequenced in a study of CD8 T cells in ankylosing spondylitis. TCRdb analysed the 5' RACE reads with MiXCR anew, one entry per CDR3 protein. In the table there are 200,000 to 250,000 distinct CDR3 sequences, over 9.5% of which are singletons. Sequencing was carried out using blood, either unsorted or a sorted T cell fraction (not recorded which). The receptors originated from a male donor with ankylosing spondylitis or in good health (not recorded which). The CDR3 runs from the conserved cysteine through the conserved F or W. D genes are given only for firm matches. Some rows mark clone size as missing; the rest say once, few, many or name a class of expanded clone.

D	J	V	size	CDR3	DNA
NA	TRBJ2-4	TRBV28	few	CASSLPGDPLTKNIQYF	TGTGCCAGCAGTCTCCCGGGGGACCCATTGACCAAAAACATTCAGTACTTC
TRBD2	TRBJ2-3	TRBV5-6	many	CASSAGTSNTDTQYF	TGTGCCAGCAGCGCCGGGACTAGTAACACAGATACGCAGTATTTT
NA	TRBJ2-3	TRBV5-1	NA	CASSLEAGWTDTQYF	TGCGCCAGCAGCTTGGAAGCAGGGTGGACAGATACGCAGTATTTT
NA	TRBJ1-6	TRBV3-1	many	CASSQESRNSPLHF	TGTGCCAGCAGCCAAGAAAGTAGGAATTCACCCCTCCACTTT
NA	TRBJ1-2	TRBV7-9	NA	CASSPPAYTF	TGTGCCAGCAGCCCACCGGCCTACACCTTC
TRBD1	TRBJ2-6	TRBV27	many	CASSYRGSSGANVLTF	TGTGCCAGCAGTTACAGGGGGTCCTCTGGGGCCAACGTCCTGACTTTC
TRBD1	TRBJ2-1	TRBV5-1	NA	CASSSPDRRILFF	TGCGCCAGCAGCTCACCGGACAGGCGAATATTGTTCTTC
NA	TRBJ2-1	TRBV9	few	CASSSVGYNEQFF	TGTGCCAGCAGCTCAGTTGGGTACAATGAGCAGTTCTTC
TRBD1	TRBJ2-5	TRBV5-1	many	CASSLDGTGIETQYF	TGCGCCAGCAGCTTGGATGGGACAGGGATTGAGACCCAGTACTTC
NA	TRBJ2-7	TRBV3-1	few	CASSQDRAGEQYF	TGTGCCAGCAGCCAAGATCGAGCAGGGGAGCAGTACTTC
NA	TRBJ2-5	TRBV13	few	CASSFFADSQETQYF	TGTGCCAGCAGCTTTTTTGCGGACAGCCAAGAGACCCAGTACTTC
NA	TRBJ1-1	TRBV10-3	many	CAISDSGNTEAFF	TGTGCCATCAGTGACTCAGGGAACACTGAAGCTTTCTTT
NA	TRBJ2-5	TRBV7-8	NA	CASSSLGPPTAQYF	TGTGCCAGCAGCTCCCTGGGACCCCCCACGGCCCAGTACTTC
TRBD2	TRBJ2-3	TRBV7-2	many	CASSFEAGGANTQYF	TGTGCCAGCAGCTTTGAAGCGGGGGGGGCAAATACGCAGTATTTT
NA	TRBJ2-7	TRBV7-8	few	CASSQGTLAYEQYF	TGTGCCAGCAGCCAAGGGACCTTAGCCTACGAGCAGTACTTC
NA	TRBJ1-2	TRBV5-1	many	CASSPDVGANYGYTF	TGCGCCAGCAGCCCGGACGTCGGAGCTAACTATGGCTACACCTTC
NA	TRBJ1-1	TRBV6-5	NA	CATGFTEAFF	TGTGCCACAGGGTTCACTGAAGCTTTCTTT
TRBD1	TRBJ2-7	TRBV20-1	many	CSVPTGGPYEQYF	TGCAGTGTACCAACAGGGGGGCCCTACGAGCAGTACTTC
TRBD1	TRBJ1-4	TRBV11-2	many	CASSPGFQGANEKLFF	TGTGCCAGCAGCCCGGGGTTCCAGGGGGCTAATGAAAAACTGTTTTTT
TRBD1	TRBJ1-5	TRBV20-1	many	CSASGQGVNQPQHF	TGCAGTGCTAGTGGACAGGGGGTTAACCAGCCCCAGCATTTT
TRBD1	TRBJ1-2	TRBV20-1	many	CSASLSGTGLEGYTF	TGCAGTGCTTCTCTCTCCGGGACAGGGCTCGAAGGCTACACCTTC
TRBD2	TRBJ2-7	TRBV20-1	many	CSASILAGPIYEQYF	TGCAGTGCTAGTATTCTAGCGGGCCCCATCTACGAGCAGTACTTC
NA	TRBJ1-1	TRBV13	NA	CASSFDWGLTEAFF	TGTGCCAGCAGCTTCGACTGGGGGCTTACTGAAGCTTTCTTT
TRBD1	TRBJ2-1	TRBV7-9	NA	CASTLLGGQGYNEQFF	TGTGCCAGCACCTTGCTGGGAGGACAGGGATACAATGAGCAGTTCTTC
NA	TRBJ2-3	TRBV7-2	many	CASSLGTELDTQYF	TGTGCCAGCAGCTTAGGTACAGAATTGGATACGCAGTATTTT
NA	TRBJ2-7	TRBV5-6	many	CASSVGLFPFATYEQYF	TGTGCCAGCAGCGTGGGACTCTTCCCCTTCGCAACCTACGAGCAGTACTTC
NA	TRBJ2-6	TRBV10-3	many	CAISEWDGAGANVLTF	TGTGCCATCAGTGAGTGGGACGGAGCTGGGGCCAACGTCCTGACTTTC
TRBD1	TRBJ1-1	TRBV2	many	CASSPQGRRAFF	TGTGCCAGCAGTCCACAGGGGAGGCGAGCTTTCTTT
NA	TRBJ1-1	TRBV7-2	many	CASSSDRLNTEAFF	TGTGCCAGCAGCTCCGACCGTTTGAACACTGAAGCTTTCTTT
NA	TRBJ1-5	TRBV12-3/TRBV12-4	many	CASNQNGGQPQHF	TGTGCCAGCAATCAAAACGGCGGTCAGCCCCAGCATTTT
TRBD1	TRBJ2-7	TRBV6-1	many	CASNPGQVIGEQYF	TGTGCCAGCAACCCCGGACAGGTAATCGGGGAGCAGTACTTC
TRBD1	TRBJ1-2	TRBV20-1	few	CSASSHRGPQVLYGYTF	TGCAGTGCTAGCTCGCACAGGGGGCCCCAGGTCCTCTATGGCTACACCTTC
TRBD2	TRBJ2-3	TRBV3-1	many	CASSQASGRSTDTQYF	TGTGCCAGCAGCCAAGCGAGCGGGAGAAGCACAGATACGCAGTATTTT
TRBD1	TRBJ2-5	TRBV7-9	few	CASSPTGGQGTQYF	TGTGCCAGCAGCCCTACAGGGGGCCAAGGTACCCAGTACTTC
NA	TRBJ2-2	TRBV12-3/TRBV12-4	NA	CASSGRGGGNTGELFF	TGTGCCAGCAGTGGCAGGGGTGGGGGGAACACCGGGGAGCTGTTTTTT
TRBD1	TRBJ2-7	TRBV20-1	few	CSARGPGGGDEQYF	TGCAGTGCTAGAGGCCCAGGGGGCGGCGACGAGCAGTACTTC
TRBD1	TRBJ1-3	TRBV5-1	NA	CASSGTGEPGNTIYF	TGCGCCAGCAGCGGGACAGGCGAGCCTGGAAACACCATATATTTT
NA	TRBJ2-6	TRBV12-3/TRBV12-4	NA	CASSRSQASGANVLPF	TGTGCCAGCAGCCGATCACAGGCCTCTGGGGCCAACGTCCTGCCTTTC
NA	TRBJ1-1	TRBV12-3/TRBV12-4	many	CASSLALNLMNTEAFF	TGTGCCAGCAGTTTAGCGCTAAATTTGATGAACACTGAAGCTTTCTTT
TRBD2	TRBJ2-2	TRBV20-1	many	CSARDLFGGATGELFF	TGCAGTGCTAGAGATTTATTCGGGGGGGCCACCGGGGAGCTGTTTTTT
TRBD1	TRBJ1-1	TRBV20-1	many	CSADRVNTEAFF	TGCAGTGCTGACAGGGTGAACACTGAAGCTTTCTTT
TRBD1	TRBJ1-1	TRBV5-1	few	CASSRGWTGTVGNTEAFF	TGCGCCAGCAGCCGAGGATGGACAGGGACGGTTGGGAACACTGAAGCTTTCTTT
TRBD2	TRBJ2-7	TRBV7-2	few	CASSLVERGEEYF	TGTGCCAGCAGCTTAGTCGAGCGGGGGGAGGAGTACTTC
NA	TRBJ1-1	TRBV12-3/TRBV12-4	many	CASSFTGASTEAFF	TGTGCCAGCAGTTTTACTGGGGCTAGCACTGAAGCTTTCTTT
NA	TRBJ1-6	TRBV18	many	CASSPLRPGADIGSPLHF	TGTGCCAGCTCACCCCTTCGGCCCGGGGCCGACATTGGTTCACCCCTCCACTTT
NA	TRBJ1-3	TRBV13	NA	CASSHSGNTIYF	TGTGCCAGCAGCCACTCTGGAAACACCATATATTTT
NA	TRBJ1-1	TRBV3-1	many	CASSQDETVNTEAFF	TGTGCCAGCAGCCAAGACGAGACAGTTAACACTGAAGCTTTCTTT
TRBD1	TRBJ1-1	TRBV10-3	many	CAITSTGDSTEAFF	TGTGCCATCACCTCGACAGGGGATTCGACTGAAGCTTTCTTT
NA	TRBJ2-7	TRBV27	many	CASSGGGSQYF	TGTGCCAGCAGTGGGGGGGGCTCTCAGTACTTC
TRBD2	TRBJ2-2	TRBV4-1	many	CASSQEAGRGELFF	TGCGCCAGCAGCCAAGAAGCGGGACGCGGGGAGCTGTTTTTT
TRBD1	TRBJ1-4	TRBV20-1	many	CSASRKQGRGEKLFF	TGCAGTGCTTCCAGAAAACAGGGGAGGGGTGAAAAACTGTTTTTT
NA	TRBJ1-1	TRBV5-1	many	CASSLSSVRSTEAFF	TGCGCCAGCAGCTTGAGCTCTGTAAGGAGCACTGAAGCTTTCTTT
TRBD1	TRBJ1-4	TRBV2	NA	CASSVQGAYEKLFF	TGTGCCAGCAGTGTACAGGGGGCATATGAAAAACTGTTTTTT
NA	TRBJ1-3	TRBV2	few	CASSEGRSSGNTIYF	TGTGCCAGCAGTGAAGGTCGGAGCTCTGGAAACACCATATATTTT
NA	TRBJ2-5	TRBV14	NA	CASSQVGGQTQYF	TGTGCCAGCAGCCAAGTCGGGGGGCAGACCCAGTACTTC
TRBD2	TRBJ2-1	TRBV20-1	many	CSAASGGANEQFF	TGCAGTGCAGCTAGCGGGGGGGCCAATGAGCAGTTCTTC
NA	TRBJ2-1	TRBV6-2/TRBV6-3	NA	CASSNSLSSSYNEQFF	TGTGCCAGCAGTAACAGCCTCTCGAGCTCCTACAATGAGCAGTTCTTC
TRBD1	TRBJ2-3	TRBV7-3	many	CASSGGQGSADTQYF	TGTGCCAGCAGCGGGGGACAGGGTTCGGCAGATACGCAGTATTTT
TRBD1	TRBJ2-7	TRBV5-1	few	CASTGTGAHEQYF	TGCGCCAGTACGGGGACAGGGGCCCACGAGCAGTACTTC
NA	TRBJ1-3	TRBV28	many	CASSPPAEPLRNTIYF	TGTGCCAGCAGTCCCCCTGCCGAACCTCTGAGAAACACCATATATTTT